This T cell receptor beta chain came from a study of blood T cells in healthy people across ages. Findings and limits, study-wide: The diversity estimates, figures obtained from one million T cells, were considered underestimates.

A second PCR of roughly 7 to 11 cycles used a sample-barcoded 5' primer and a J-beta primer mix. TCRdb itself ran the 5' RACE reads through MiXCR, one entry per CDR3 protein. The sample lists approximately 900,000 distinct CDR3 sequences; roughly 48% were seen once. This clonotype was detected many times. The antigen remains undetermined. Between the trimmed V and J ends, which lost 4 bases and 0 bases, there was a span of 7 bases. Looked up from germline, CDR1 is SQVTM and CDR2 is ANQGSEA. The CDR3 contains 12 residues. This receptor was identified in a man aged 25-45 years in good health. The gene calls are TRBV29-1 and TRBJ2-7, with D perhaps TRBD2 (5 bases). The material sequenced was blood. The chain's CDR3 is CSVVGSSYEQYF. CDR3 in DNA: TGCAGCGTTGTTGGGAGCTCCTACGAGCAGTACTTC.